The clone carrying this TCR beta chain was detected once. The antigen is unknown. This specimen includes other DNA sequences encoding the same CDR3. This sample stems from a study of shared clonotypes between healthy human individuals. For the study at large: Each donor's CD8 memory used one plate, CD8 naive two, each CD4 subset three. Findings and limits, study-wide: Sharing of clonotypes among donors was expected to vary with sequencing depth.

The CDR3 is 12 amino acids. Deletions cut 3 bases from V and 3 bases from J, with 5 bases between. In germline, CDR1 is MNHNS, CDR2 SASEGT. Several immunoSEQ 96-well plates shared each subset's DNA, each plate a replicate. Measured with immunoSEQ multiplex PCR; TCRdb has only the in-frame clones, and not every one. The sample carries millions of clones, roughly 94% recorded once. The sequence was collected from a man in his late teens or twenties in good health. The sequencing input was naive CD4+ T cells sorted from blood. Subset given: CD45RA+ positively selected. This chain connects TRBV6-1 to TRBJ1-1; the D is unclear. CDR3: CASSEGYTEAFF. As DNA, the CDR3 is TGTGCCAGCAGTGAGGGCTACACTGAAGCTTTCTTT.